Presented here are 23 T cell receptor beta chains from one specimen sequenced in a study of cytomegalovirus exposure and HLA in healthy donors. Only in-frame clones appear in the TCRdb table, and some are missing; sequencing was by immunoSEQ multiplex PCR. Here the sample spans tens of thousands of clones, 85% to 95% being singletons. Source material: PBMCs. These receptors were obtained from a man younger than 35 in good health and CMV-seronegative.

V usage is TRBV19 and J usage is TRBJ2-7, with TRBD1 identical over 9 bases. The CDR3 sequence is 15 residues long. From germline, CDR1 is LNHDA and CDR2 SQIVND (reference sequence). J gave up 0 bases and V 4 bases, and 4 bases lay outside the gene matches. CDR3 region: CASSTPGQGSYEQYF. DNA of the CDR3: TGTGCCAGTAGTACGCCGGGACAGGGCTCCTACGAGCAGTACTTC. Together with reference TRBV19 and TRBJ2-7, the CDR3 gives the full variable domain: DGGITQSPKYLFRKEGQNVTLSCEQNLNHDAMYWYRQDPGQGLRLIYYSQIVNDFQKGDIAEGYSVSREKKESFPLTVTSAQKNPTAFYLCASSTPGQGSYEQYFGPGTRLTVT.

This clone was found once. The CDR3 sequence: CASSLREGEKLFF. The CDR3 DNA sequence: TGTGCCAGCAGTTTACGTGAGGGAGAAAAACTGTTTTTT. This chain joins TRBV28 and TRBJ1-4, with D unclear. The germline CDR1 and CDR2 sequences are MDHEN and SYDVKM. V lost 2 bases and J lost 8, with 9 bases in between. This CDR3 contains 13 residues.

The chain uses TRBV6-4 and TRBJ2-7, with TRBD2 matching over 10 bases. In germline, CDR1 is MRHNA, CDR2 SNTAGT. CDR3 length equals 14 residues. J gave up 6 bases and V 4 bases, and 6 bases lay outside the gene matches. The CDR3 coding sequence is TGTGCCAGCAGTGTGCTAGCGGGAGAGACCGAGCAGTACTTC. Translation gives CASSVLAGETEQYF.

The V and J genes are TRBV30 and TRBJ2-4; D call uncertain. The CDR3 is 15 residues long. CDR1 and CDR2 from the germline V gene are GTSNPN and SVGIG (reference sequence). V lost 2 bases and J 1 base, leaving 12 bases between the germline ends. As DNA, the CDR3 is TGTGCCTGGAGTAGAATATGGCGGGCCAAAAACATTCAGTACTTC. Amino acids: CAWSRIWRAKNIQYF.

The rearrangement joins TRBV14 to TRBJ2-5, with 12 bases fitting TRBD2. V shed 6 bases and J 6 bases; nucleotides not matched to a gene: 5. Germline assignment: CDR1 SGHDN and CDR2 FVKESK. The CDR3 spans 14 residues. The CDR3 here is CASSRTSGEKTQYF. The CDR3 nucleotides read TGTGCCAGCAGTCGGACTAGCGGGGAGAAGACCCAGTACTTC.

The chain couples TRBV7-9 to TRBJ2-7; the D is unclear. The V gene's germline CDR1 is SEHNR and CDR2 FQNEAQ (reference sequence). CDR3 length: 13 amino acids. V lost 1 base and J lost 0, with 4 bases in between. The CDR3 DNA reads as TGTGCCAGCAGCTTAGTCTCCTCCTACGAGCAGTACTTC. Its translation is CASSLVSSYEQYF.

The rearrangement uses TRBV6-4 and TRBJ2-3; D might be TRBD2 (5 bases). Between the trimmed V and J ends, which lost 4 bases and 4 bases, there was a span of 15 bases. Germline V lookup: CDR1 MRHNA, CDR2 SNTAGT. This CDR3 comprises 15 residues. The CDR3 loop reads CASSGSPGGPDTQYF. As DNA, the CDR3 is TGTGCCAGCAGTGGTTCACCCGGAGGTCCAGATACGCAGTATTTT.

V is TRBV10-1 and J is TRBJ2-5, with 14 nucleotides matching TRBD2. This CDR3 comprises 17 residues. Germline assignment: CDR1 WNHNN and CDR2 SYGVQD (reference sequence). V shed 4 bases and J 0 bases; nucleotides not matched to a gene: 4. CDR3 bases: TGCGCCAGCAGTGTCCTGGGACTAGCGGGAGACCAAGAGACCCAGTACTTC. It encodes CASSVLGLAGDQETQYF.

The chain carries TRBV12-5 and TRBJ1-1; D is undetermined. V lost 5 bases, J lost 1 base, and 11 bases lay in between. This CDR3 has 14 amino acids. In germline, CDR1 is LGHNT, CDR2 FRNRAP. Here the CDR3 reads CASGPTEGNTEAFF. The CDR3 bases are TGTGCTAGTGGTCCTACAGAAGGGAACACTGAAGCTTTCTTT.

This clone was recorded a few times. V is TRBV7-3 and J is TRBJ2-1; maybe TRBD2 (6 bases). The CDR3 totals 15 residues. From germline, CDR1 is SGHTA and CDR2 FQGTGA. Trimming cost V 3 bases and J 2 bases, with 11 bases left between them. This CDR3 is CASSLEGQTYNEQFF. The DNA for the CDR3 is TGTGCCAGCAGCTTGGAGGGGCAGACCTACAATGAGCAGTTCTTC.

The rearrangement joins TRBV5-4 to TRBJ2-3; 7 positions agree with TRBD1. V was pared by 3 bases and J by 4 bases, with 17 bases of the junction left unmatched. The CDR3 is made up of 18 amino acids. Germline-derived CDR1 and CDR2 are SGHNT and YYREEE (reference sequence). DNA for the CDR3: TGTGCCAGCAGCTCCTCCCCCTCGGACGGGACAGCCCCAGATACGCAGTATTTT. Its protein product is CASSSSPSDGTAPDTQYF. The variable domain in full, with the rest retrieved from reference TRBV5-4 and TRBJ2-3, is ETGVTQSPTHLIKTRGQQVTLRCSSQSGHNTVSWYQQALGQGPQFIFQYYREEENGRGNFPPRFSGLQFPNYSSELNVNALELDDSALYLCASSSSPSDGTAPDTQYFGPGTRLTVL.

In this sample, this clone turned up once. CDR3 region: CASSDRQGIHEQYF. CDR3 DNA: TGCGCCAGCAGTGACCGACAGGGTATCCACGAGCAGTACTTC. V and J are TRBV10-1 and TRBJ2-7; 7 positions agree with TRBD1. The CDR3 is 14 amino acids. Germline CDR1 WNHNN, CDR2 SYGVQD (reference sequence). V gave up 3 bases and J gave up 5 bases; unmatched junction bases: 7.

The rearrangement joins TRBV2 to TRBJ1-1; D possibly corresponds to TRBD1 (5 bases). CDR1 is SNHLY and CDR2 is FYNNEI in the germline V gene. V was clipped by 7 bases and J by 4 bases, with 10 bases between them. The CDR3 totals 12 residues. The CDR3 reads CASNQGPTEAFF. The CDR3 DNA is TGTGCCAGCAACCAGGGCCCCACTGAAGCTTTCTTT.

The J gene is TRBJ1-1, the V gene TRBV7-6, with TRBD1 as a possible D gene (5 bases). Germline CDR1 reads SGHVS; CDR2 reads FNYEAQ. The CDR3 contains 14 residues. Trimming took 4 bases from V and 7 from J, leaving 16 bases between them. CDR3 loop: CASSSNGRGIEAFF. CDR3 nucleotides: TGTGCCAGCAGCTCGAACGGGCGGGGGATTGAAGCTTTCTTT.

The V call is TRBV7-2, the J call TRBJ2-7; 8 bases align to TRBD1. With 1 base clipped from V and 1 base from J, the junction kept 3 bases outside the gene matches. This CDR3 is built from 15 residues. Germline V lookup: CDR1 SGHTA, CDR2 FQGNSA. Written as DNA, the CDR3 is TGTGCCAGCAGCTTAGGCAGGGGGCCGTCCTACGAGCAGTACTTC. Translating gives CASSLGRGPSYEQYF. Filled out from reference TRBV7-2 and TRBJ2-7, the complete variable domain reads GAGVSQSPSNKVTEKGKDVELRCDPISGHTALYWYRQSLGQGLEFLIYFQGNSAPDKSGLPSDRFSAERTGGSVSTLTIQRTQQEDSAVYLCASSLGRGPSYEQYFGPGTRLTVT.

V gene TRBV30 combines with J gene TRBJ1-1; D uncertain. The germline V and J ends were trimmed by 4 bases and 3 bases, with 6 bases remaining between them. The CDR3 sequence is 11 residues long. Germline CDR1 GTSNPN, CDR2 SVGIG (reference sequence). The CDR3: CAWTAYTEAFF. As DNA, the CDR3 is TGTGCCTGGACAGCGTACACTGAAGCTTTCTTT. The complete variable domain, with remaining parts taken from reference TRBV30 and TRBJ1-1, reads SQTIHQWPATLVQPVGSPLSLECTVEGTSNPNLYWYRQAAGRGLQLLFYSVGIGQISSEVPQNLSASRPQDRQFILSSKKLLLSDSGFYLCAWTAYTEAFFGQGTRLTVV.

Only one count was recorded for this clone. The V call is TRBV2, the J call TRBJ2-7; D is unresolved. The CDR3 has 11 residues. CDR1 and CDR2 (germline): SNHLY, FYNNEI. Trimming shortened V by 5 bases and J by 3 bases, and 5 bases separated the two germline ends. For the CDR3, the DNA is TGTGCCAGCAGTAGAGACTACGAGCAGTACTTC. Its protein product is CASSRDYEQYF.

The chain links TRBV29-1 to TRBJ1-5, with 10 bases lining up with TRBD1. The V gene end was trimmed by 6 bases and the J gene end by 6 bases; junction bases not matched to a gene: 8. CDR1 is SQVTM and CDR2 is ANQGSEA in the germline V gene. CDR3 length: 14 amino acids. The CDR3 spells CSVRTGGNIQPQHF. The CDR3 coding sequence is TGCAGCGTCAGGACAGGGGGAAACATTCAGCCCCAGCATTTT. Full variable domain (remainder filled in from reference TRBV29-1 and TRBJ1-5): SAVISQKPSRDICQRGTSLTIQCQVDSQVTMMFWYRQQPGQSLTLIATANQGSEATYESGFVIDKFPISRPNLTFSTLTVSNMSPEDSSIYLCSVRTGGNIQPQHFGDGTRLSIL.

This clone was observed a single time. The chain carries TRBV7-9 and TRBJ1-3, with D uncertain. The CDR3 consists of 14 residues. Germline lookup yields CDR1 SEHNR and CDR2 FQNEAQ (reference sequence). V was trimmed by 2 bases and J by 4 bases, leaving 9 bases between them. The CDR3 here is CASSLPGSGNTIYF. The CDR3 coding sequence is TGTGCCAGCAGCTTACCGGGGTCAGGAAACACCATATATTTT.

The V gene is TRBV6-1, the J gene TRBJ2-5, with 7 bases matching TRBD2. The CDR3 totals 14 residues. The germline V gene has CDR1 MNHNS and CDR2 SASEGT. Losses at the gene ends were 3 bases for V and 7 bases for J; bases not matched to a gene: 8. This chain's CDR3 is CASSDWGGEATQYF. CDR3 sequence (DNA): TGTGCCAGCAGTGATTGGGGGGGGGAAGCGACCCAGTACTTC.

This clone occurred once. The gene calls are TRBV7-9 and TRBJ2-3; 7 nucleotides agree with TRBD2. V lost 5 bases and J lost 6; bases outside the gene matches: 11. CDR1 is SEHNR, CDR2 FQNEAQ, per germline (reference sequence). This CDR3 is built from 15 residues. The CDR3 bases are TGTGCCAGCAGCCCCCATAGCGGGCGTGGGGATACGCAGTATTTT. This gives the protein CASSPHSGRGDTQYF.

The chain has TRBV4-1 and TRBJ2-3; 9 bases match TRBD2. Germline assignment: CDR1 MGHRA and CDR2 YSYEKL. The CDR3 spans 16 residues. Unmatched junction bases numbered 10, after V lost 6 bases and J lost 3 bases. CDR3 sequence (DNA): TGCGCCAGCAGTCGGACCCTAGCGGGACTTACAGATACGCAGTATTTT. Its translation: CASSRTLAGLTDTQYF.

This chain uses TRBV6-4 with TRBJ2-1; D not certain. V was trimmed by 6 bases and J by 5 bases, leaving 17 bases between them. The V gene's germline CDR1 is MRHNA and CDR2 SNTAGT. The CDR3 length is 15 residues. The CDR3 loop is CASSPYLTENNEQFF. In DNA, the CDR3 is TGTGCCAGCAGCCCTTACCTGACGGAGAACAATGAGCAGTTCTTC.